This T cell receptor (beta chain) originates from a study of shared clonotypes between healthy human individuals. With unsorted samples, genomic DNA was obtained from about 90 million PBMCs. CDR1 is SSHAT and CDR2 is FNYEAQ in the germline V gene (reference sequence). This CDR3 has 13 amino acids. Several immunoSEQ 96-well plates shared each subset's DNA, each plate a replicate. The data were produced by immunoSEQ multiplex PCR, yet TCRdb's version contains in-frame clones alone and is incomplete. This sample has about half a million clones, with over 70% found just once. A note on this clone: The junction does not match germline at one end; this may be a read error.

Sequenced sample: PBMCs. The TCR comes from a woman in her forties in good health. Some clones in this sample may be carry-over from other donors' samples. The chain combines TRBV7-7 with TRBJ2-5; no definite D call. The CDR3 here is CASSSTIQETQYF. In DNA, the CDR3 is TGTGCTAGCAGCTCAACCATTCAAGAGACCCAGTACTTC.